Sequencing of this TCR beta chain was carried out in a study of blood T cell repertoires in COVID-19. Profiling relied on immunoSEQ multiplex PCR, and the TCRdb table lists in-frame clones only, not all of them. Of roughly 120,000 clones in the sample, approximately 90% were seen once. The CDR3 sequence is 15 residues long. The V gene's germline CDR1 is SGHRS and CDR2 YFSETQ. V trimming: 0 bases; J trimming: 3 bases; junction bases outside the gene matches: 5. The source material was peripheral blood. This chain links TRBV5-1 with TRBJ2-7; 8 bases line up with TRBD1. This clonotype originated in a man aged 50-59 years with COVID-19, enrolled during active disease. The CDR3 here is CASSLVAGGYYEQYF. The CDR3 DNA sequence: TGCGCCAGCAGCTTGGTGGCAGGGGGCTACTACGAGCAGTACTTC.